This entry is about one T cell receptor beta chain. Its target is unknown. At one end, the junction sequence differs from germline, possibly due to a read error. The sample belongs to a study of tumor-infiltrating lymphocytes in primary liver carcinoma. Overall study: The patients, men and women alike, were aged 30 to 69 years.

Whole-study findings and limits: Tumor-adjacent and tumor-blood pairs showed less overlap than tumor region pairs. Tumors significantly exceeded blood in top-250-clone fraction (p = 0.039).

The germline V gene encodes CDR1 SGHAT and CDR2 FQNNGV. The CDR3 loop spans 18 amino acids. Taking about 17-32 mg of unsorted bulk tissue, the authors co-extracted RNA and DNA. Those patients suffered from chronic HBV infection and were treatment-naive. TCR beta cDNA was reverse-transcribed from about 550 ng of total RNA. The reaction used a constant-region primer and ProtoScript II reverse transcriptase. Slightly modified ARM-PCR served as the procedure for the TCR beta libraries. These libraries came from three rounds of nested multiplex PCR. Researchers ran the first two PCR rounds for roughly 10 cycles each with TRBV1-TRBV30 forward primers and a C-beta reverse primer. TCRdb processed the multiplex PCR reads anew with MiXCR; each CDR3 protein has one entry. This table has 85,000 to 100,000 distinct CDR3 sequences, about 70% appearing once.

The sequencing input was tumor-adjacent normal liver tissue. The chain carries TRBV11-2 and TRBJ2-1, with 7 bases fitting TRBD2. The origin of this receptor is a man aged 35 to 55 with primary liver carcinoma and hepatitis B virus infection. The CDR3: CDSRPTGGTTGNDNEQFF. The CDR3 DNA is TGTGACAGCAGACCGACCGGGGGGACTACGGGAAACGACAATGAGCAGTTCTTC.